These 15 T cell receptor beta chains were all obtained from the same sample, sequenced in a study of Ad26.COV2.S vaccination and SARS-CoV-2 variants (dated by TCRdb to about 2021). The sample's treatment or condition label, decoded: roughly 18 received Ad26.COV2.S at low or high dose, single or two shots; 5 received placebo; per-sample allocation not given. For vaccine and placebo recipients, repertoires were sequenced using samples collected on day 63 after the first injection. Receptor amplification or capture employed the immunoSEQ multiplex PCR assay. The table was pulled from immuneACCESS by TCRdb, which kept in-frame rearrangements only. Such tables lose some clones; where checked, under half of the loss comes from unresolved V genes, and the rest has no known cause. The sample table contains 350,000 to 450,000 clones; only one count was recorded for about nine tenths of them. The ten largest clones take up 3.4% of the sample.

The source was peripheral blood, collected in a trial of Ad26.COV2.S vaccine versus placebo. The receptors come from a person aged 18 to 59 who received the Ad26.COV2.S COVID-19 vaccine or a placebo.

The V call is TRBV19, the J call TRBJ2-3, with TRBD2 matching over 8 bases. The CDR3 spans 14 residues. The V gene end was trimmed by 5 bases and the J gene end by 8 bases; junction bases not matched to a gene: 9. Germline V gene data show CDR1 as LNHDA and CDR2 as SQIVND (reference sequence). This CDR3 reads CASSLRGAEGTQYF. The CDR3 DNA reads as TGTGCCAGTAGTCTGCGGGGGGCCGAAGGTACGCAGTATTTT.

A word on this clone: This specimen includes other DNA sequences encoding the same CDR3. The CDR3 DNA reads TGCGCCAGCAGCCAAGGCAGGGGTAATCAGCCCCAGCATTTT. Protein sequence: CASSQGRGNQPQHF. The rearrangement links TRBV4-1 to TRBJ1-5; perhaps TRBD1 as D (6 bases). This CDR3 contains 14 residues. From germline, CDR1 is MGHRA and CDR2 YSYEKL. V shed 1 base and J shed 4 bases, with 8 bases lying between them.

For this clone: This CDR3 is missing its conserved last phenylalanine or tryptophan, likely due to a read error. Because the CDR3's place on the DNA is in doubt, the DNA is left out and the CDR3 is given as listed by TCRdb. This chain connects TRBV30 to TRBJ2-7. The germline CDR1 and CDR2 sequences are GTSNPN and SVGIG (reference sequence). The CDR3 is 11 amino acids long, termini counted. The CDR3 region is CAWSRAHYVLL.

This clone showed up just once. The chain employs TRBV5-1 and TRBJ1-1; D is ambiguous. V was clipped by 3 bases and J by 5 bases, with 11 bases between them. The CDR3 consists of 13 residues. CDR1 and CDR2 (germline): SGHRS, YFSETQ. Here the CDR3 reads CASSSTEGTEAFF. For the CDR3, the DNA is TGCGCCAGCAGCTCGACCGAAGGGACTGAAGCTTTCTTT. The full variable domain, completed using reference TRBV5-1 and TRBJ1-1, is KAGVTQTPRYLIKTRGQQVTLSCSPISGHRSVSWYQQTPGQGLQFLFEYFSETQRNKGNFPGRFSGRQFSNSRSEMNVSTLELGDSALYLCASSSTEGTEAFFGQGTRLTVV.

In its sample, this clone was seen once. V usage is TRBV18 and J usage is TRBJ1-5; D is perhaps TRBD1 (5 bases). The CDR3 is 14 residues long. With 2 bases removed from V and 7 bases from J, the gap between germline ends came to 12 bases. Per germline, CDR1 KGHSH and CDR2 LQKENI. The CDR3: CASSPVSGGQPQHF. In DNA form, the CDR3 reads TGTGCCAGCTCACCAGTTAGTGGGGGGCAGCCCCAGCATTTT.

A word on this clone: This sample also contains other DNA sequences that code for the same CDR3. The genes are TRBV19 and TRBJ2-7; 7 nucleotides line up with TRBD1. The germline CDR1 and CDR2 sequences are LNHDA and SQIVND (reference sequence). Trimming took 2 bases from V and 3 from J; bases not matched to a gene: 1. This CDR3 has 13 residues. Here the CDR3 DNA reads TGTGCCAGTAGTATAAGACAGGGCTACGAGCAGTACTTC. The encoded protein is CASSIRQGYEQYF.

This rearrangement joins TRBV28 to TRBJ2-3, with D possibly being TRBD2 (7 bases). The CDR3 sequence is 17 residues long. In germline, CDR1 is MDHEN, CDR2 SYDVKM. The V gene lost 1 base and the J gene lost 2 bases, with 16 bases spanning the gap. CDR3 DNA: TGTGCCAGCAGTTTATATATGCGGGGGCGATCCACAGATACGCAGTATTTT. It yields the protein CASSLYMRGRSTDTQYF.

The genes are TRBV4-3 and TRBJ1-3; 9 bases map to TRBD1. With V trimmed by 3 bases and J by 4 bases, 4 bases remained unmatched. Germline CDR1 LGHNA, CDR2 YSLEER. This CDR3 region has 15 residues. Here the CDR3 reads CASSHGTGSGNTIYF. Here the CDR3 DNA reads TGCGCCAGCAGCCATGGGACAGGGTCGGGAAACACCATATATTTT.

The gene calls are TRBV3-1 (or the pseudogene TRBV3-2) and TRBJ2-7; 12 nucleotides agree with TRBD1. Germline CDR1 LGHDT, CDR2 YNNKEL (reference sequence). The length of the CDR3 is 14 residues. The V and J ends lost 4 bases and 5 bases, in that order; junction bases with no gene match: 3. CDR3: CASSLGQGADEQYF. CDR3 bases: TGTGCCAGCAGCCTGGGACAGGGGGCGGACGAGCAGTACTTC.

The chain joins TRBV6-5 to TRBJ2-7; D may be TRBD2 (6 bases). Between the trimmed V and J ends, which lost 7 bases and 1 base, there was a span of 11 bases. This CDR3 has 13 amino acids. The germline V gene encodes CDR1 MNHEY and CDR2 SVGAGI. The CDR3 nucleotides are TGTGCCAGCACCGGAGGGTTTTCCTACGAGCAGTACTTC. Its protein is CASTGGFSYEQYF.

V usage is TRBV7-8 and J usage is TRBJ1-5, with 9 bases lining up with TRBD1. The CDR3 consists of 16 residues. CDR1 and CDR2 (germline): SGHVS, FQNEAQ. J was trimmed by 2 bases and V by 3 bases; bases with no gene match: 5. DNA for the CDR3: TGTGCCAGCAGCTTTACAGGGGGCCATGGCAATCAGCCCCAGCATTTT. It yields the protein CASSFTGGHGNQPQHF.

This clone occurred once. The chain joins TRBV9 to TRBJ1-4, with D possibly matching TRBD1 (5 bases). Trimming cost V 0 bases and J 5 bases, with 11 bases left between them. This CDR3 comprises 15 residues. Germline V lookup: CDR1 SGDLS, CDR2 YYNGEE. The CDR3 DNA sequence: TGTGCCAGCAGCGTAGGTGTGGGACCCAATGAAAAACTGTTTTTT. It encodes CASSVGVGPNEKLFF.

This clone appeared once. V is TRBV7-9 and J is TRBJ1-1, with D tentatively TRBD1 (6 bases). The CDR3 spans 13 residues. V was cut by 1 base and J by 11 bases, with 14 bases left in between. CDR1 and CDR2 (germline): SEHNR, FQNEAQ (reference sequence). CDR3 region: CASSLDTGAGAFF. Written as DNA, the CDR3 is TGTGCCAGCAGCTTAGATACGGGGGCTGGGGCTTTCTTT.

The CDR3 region has the DNA TGTGCCAGCTGCCCCGGGGGACAGATGAACACTGAAGCTTTCTTT. It yields the protein CASCPGGQMNTEAFF. This chain links TRBV11-1 with TRBJ1-1; 7 bases fit TRBD1. V trimming: 8 bases; J trimming: 0 bases; junction bases outside the gene matches: 9. CDR3 size: 15 residues. Germline loops: CDR1 SGHAT, CDR2 FQDESV (reference sequence).

The CDR3 region has the DNA TGTGCCAGCACCTCTAGACGGTTCCTTGAAGCTTTCTTT. It translates to CASTSRRFLEAFF. The chain combines TRBV12-3 or TRBV12-4 with TRBJ1-1; D uncertain. The CDR3 covers 13 residues. The V end was cut by 7 bases, the J end by 7 bases, with 16 bases between.